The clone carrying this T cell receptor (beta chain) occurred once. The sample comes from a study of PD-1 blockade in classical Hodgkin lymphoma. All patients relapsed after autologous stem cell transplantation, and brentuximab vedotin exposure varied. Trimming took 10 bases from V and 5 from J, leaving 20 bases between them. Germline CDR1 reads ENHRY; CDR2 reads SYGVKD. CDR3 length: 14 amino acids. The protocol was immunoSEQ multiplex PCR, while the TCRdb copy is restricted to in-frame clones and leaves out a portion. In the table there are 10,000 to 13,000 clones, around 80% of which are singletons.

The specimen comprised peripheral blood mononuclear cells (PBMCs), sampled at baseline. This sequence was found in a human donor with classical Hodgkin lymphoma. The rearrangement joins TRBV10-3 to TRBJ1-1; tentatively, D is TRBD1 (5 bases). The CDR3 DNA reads TGTGCCACAGGCCAGGGAAAGTTGGGGACTGAAGCTTTCTTT. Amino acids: CATGQGKLGTEAFF.